A selection of T cell receptor beta chains follows, all from one sample in a study of T-cell reconstitution after alpha-beta-depleted transplantation in children. TCRdb recomputed calls from the PCR reads with MiXCR, one row per CDR3 protein. Seen here are 190,000 or so distinct CDR3 sequences, 6.5% to 7.5% observed once, and the top ten hold 3% to 3.5%. Sequencing was performed on PBMCs from the stem cell graft donor, taken from the stem cell graft. The receptors derive from a human donor who donated a stem cell graft to a child with Wiskott-Aldrich syndrome. Both conserved end residues are part of each CDR3. Each record gives: J gene, clone size, D gene, V gene, CDR3 protein, CDR3 DNA. The D gene is left open where the match is weak. Only part of the rows carry a size: once, few, many, or a class if the clone is expanded.

>TRBJ1-1|many|TRBD1|TRBV5-6
CASRGQVYGNTEAFF
TGTGCCAGCAGGGGACAGGTCTATGGGAACACTGAAGCTTTCTTT
>TRBJ2-3|many|TRBD1|TRBV5-1
CASSWGTASDTQYF
TGCGCCAGCAGCTGGGGGACAGCTTCAGATACGCAGTATTTT
>TRBJ2-1|many|.|TRBV20-1
CSARDSRRIFNEQFF
TGCAGTGCTAGAGATAGCAGAAGGATTTTCAATGAGCAGTTCTTC
>TRBJ1-6|.|TRBD1|TRBV2
CASTGTGGNSPLHF
TGTGCCAGCACCGGGACAGGGGGTAATTCACCCCTCCACTTT
>TRBJ2-1|many|.|TRBV4-1
CASSPGPTGSAYNEQFF
TGCGCCAGCAGCCCTGGCCCGACTGGATCAGCCTACAATGAGCAGTTCTTC
>TRBJ2-5|many|TRBD1|TRBV24-1
CATSRQGPQETQYF
TGTGCCACCAGTCGACAGGGCCCCCAGGAGACCCAGTACTTC
>TRBJ1-5|many|.|TRBV28
CASSLGRGTKPQHF
TGTGCCAGCAGTTTAGGCAGGGGTACAAAGCCCCAGCATTTT
>TRBJ2-1|many|TRBD2|TRBV20-1
CSAPPSGSLNEQFF
TGCAGTGCCCCGCCTAGCGGGAGTTTAAATGAGCAGTTCTTC
>TRBJ2-5|many|.|TRBV29-1
CSVVPSQRQETQYF
TGCAGCGTCGTACCCTCTCAGCGGCAAGAGACCCAGTACTTC
>TRBJ2-3|many|TRBD2|TRBV12-3/TRBV12-4
CASSSGGDWSTDTQYF
TGTGCCAGCAGCTCGGGGGGAGATTGGAGCACAGATACGCAGTATTTT
>TRBJ2-1|many|TRBD2|TRBV10-3
CAIMRAGVDEQFF
TGTGCCATCATGCGAGCGGGGGTGGATGAGCAGTTCTTC
>TRBJ2-1|.|.|TRBV19
CASKFGVREQFF
TGTGCCAGTAAGTTCGGGGTTCGGGAGCAGTTCTTC
>TRBJ2-7|many|.|TRBV7-9
CASSLGHPDSYEQYF
TGTGCCAGCAGCTTAGGACACCCTGACTCCTACGAGCAGTACTTC
>TRBJ2-7|many|TRBD2|TRBV7-2
CASSFSSGRGFGEQYF
TGTGCCAGCAGCTTCTCTAGCGGGAGGGGTTTCGGAGAGCAGTACTTC
>TRBJ1-6|few|.|TRBV19
CASSIDPATRSPLHF
TGTGCCAGTAGTATAGATCCAGCCACACGTTCACCCCTCCACTTT